Sequencing of this T cell receptor beta chain was carried out in a study of OX40 agonist ivuxolimab in advanced cancers. In the study overall: Ivuxolimab, an agonistic anti-OX40 (CD134) antibody, was given to patients. The study's findings and limits: Also present in some nonresponders was a low level of normalized T-cell clonal expansion.

With baseline, cycle 4 day 1, and cycle 7 day 1 as timepoints, blood was sampled. From germline, CDR1 is MRHNA and CDR2 SNTAGT. This CDR3 spans 15 amino acids. This clone appeared a few times. Its antigen is not identified. The data were produced by immunoSEQ multiplex PCR, yet TCRdb's version contains in-frame clones alone and is incomplete. The profile shows roughly 50,000 clones, approximately 85% of them singletons. This sequence was found in an adult with an advanced solid tumor such as melanoma, head and neck, liver or kidney cancer. This chain connects TRBV6-4 to TRBJ2-7; weak D call: TRBD2 (6 bases). The sequencing used CD4+ or CD8+ T cells sorted from blood, collected in a trial of the OX40 agonist ivuxolimab. The CDR3 nucleotides read TGTGCCAGCAGTGAATTGGAGGGGAACTCCCACGAGCAGTACGTC. Protein sequence: CASSELEGNSHEQYV.